The source of this T cell receptor (beta chain) is a study of OX40 agonist ivuxolimab in advanced cancers. Turning to the overall study: The costimulatory receptor OX40 (CD134) was targeted by ivuxolimab, a fully human IgG2 agonistic monoclonal antibody. The point of sequencing TCRbeta in the periphery was to test whether ivuxolimab changed TCR sequence diversity and drove clonal T-cell expansion. Partial responses occurred in three dose-escalation patients: two with cutaneous melanoma and one with hepatocellular carcinoma. Prior anti-PD-1, anti-PD-L1 or anti-CTLA-4 therapy was permitted, and checkpoint inhibitors had been received by 30% to 40% of dose-escalation patients. In the dose-escalation cohort, more than 80% of patients were male, and the mean age was around 60 years with a range of about 20 to 90. Intravenous ivuxolimab was administered to patients every 2 weeks at six dose levels: 0.01, 0.1, 0.3, 1.5, 3 and 10 mg/kg. Among the approximately 50 dose-escalation patients, some 19 had hepatocellular carcinoma, about 15 melanoma, 9 renal cell carcinoma and 9 head and neck cancer. The paper describes the monotherapy dose-escalation part (N of about 47 patients) of the phase I trial of ivuxolimab. Points the paper makes about the study in general: After ivuxolimab, more expanded clones were found on average in CD8+ T cells than in CD4+ T cells. Which antigens the clonally expanded peripheral T cells were specific for was not determined. In partial responders in the 0.1-3.0 mg/kg groups, normalized peripheral clonal expansion was found to be among the lowest, especially among CD8+ T cells. Clonal expansion of both CD4+ and CD8+ blood T cells was observed from baseline to week 6 at doses 0.1 to 3.0 mg/kg. Low levels of normalized T-cell clonal expansion were also shown by some nonresponding patients.

The trial excluded patients who had a history of autoimmune disease or who were on systemic immunosuppression. In every dose cohort, peripheral blood was drawn for TCR sequencing at baseline, cycle 4 day 1, and cycle 7 day 1. Samples were obtained from an open-label, multicenter, first-in-human phase I dose-escalation trial of ivuxolimab. Adults with locally advanced or metastatic melanoma, renal cell, hepatocellular, or head and neck squamous cell carcinoma were enrolled in the trial. Before TCR sequencing, CD4+ T cells and CD8+ T cells from peripheral blood were sorted into separate populations. The cysteine opens and the phenylalanine closes a CDR3 of 16 amino acids. Only the CDR3 part of the read is kept: 48 bases, read in frame from the first base. Trimming at the junction amounts to 1 base on V and 0 bases on J, and the germline ends lie 10 bases apart. CDR1 and CDR2 were assigned from the germline V gene as SGHTA and FQGNSA.

To sequence the TCRbeta CDR3 region, genomic DNA was isolated from the sorted cells. The immunoSEQ Assay was used to sequence the TCRbeta CDR3 regions. TCRdb took this table from immuneACCESS and kept in-frame rearrangements with V and J called. Such tables lack part of the clones; where checked against another copy, unresolved V genes explain under half of the gap, and the rest is unexplained. In all, the sample holds about 66,000 clones, and approximately 90% of those were seen once. Jointly, the top ten make up around 3.7% of the sample. To note about this clone: Its antigen is not yet known. No clone much larger than this one lies a single base away; base qualities are absent.

The chain is encoded by TRBV7-2 joined to TRBJ2-1, and the D gene may be TRBD1, 5 bases matching. The clonotype comes from an adult with an advanced solid tumor such as melanoma, head and neck, liver or kidney cancer. This specimen consisted of CD4+ or CD8+ T cells sorted from blood, obtained in a trial of the OX40 agonist ivuxolimab. The encoded CDR3 is CASSLVQGLSYNEQFF. The DNA sequence is given as TGTGCCAGCAGCTTAGTTCAGGGCCTCTCCTACAATGAGCAGTTCTTC.